This entry lists 5 T cell receptor beta chains sequenced from one sample in a study of control samples from healthy donors and cancer patients. TCRdb's table, derived via immunoSEQ multiplex PCR, lists solely in-frame clones and lacks some. This sample has approximately 110,000 clones, with roughly 89% found just once. Sequencing was performed on blood. The source is a woman aged 45-60 years in good health.

The V and J genes are TRBV19 and TRBJ2-3, with a possible D match to TRBD2 (6 bases). The CDR3 contains 15 residues. With 5 bases removed from V and 4 bases from J, the gap between germline ends came to 16 bases. Germline CDR1 LNHDA, CDR2 SQIVND (reference sequence). The CDR3 protein is CASSQGLGGPDTQYF. In nucleotides, the CDR3 is TGTGCCAGTAGTCAGGGTCTCGGGGGTCCAGATACGCAGTATTTT. Based on the CDR3 plus reference TRBV19 and TRBJ2-3, the full variable domain is DGGITQSPKYLFRKEGQNVTLSCEQNLNHDAMYWYRQDPGQGLRLIYYSQIVNDFQKGDIAEGYSVSREKKESFPLTVTSAQKNPTAFYLCASSQGLGGPDTQYFGPGTRLTVL.

The chain carries TRBV19 and TRBJ2-1; 8 bases align to TRBD2. CDR1 LNHDA and CDR2 SQIVND come from the germline V gene (reference sequence). V was pared by 5 bases and J by 4 bases, with 10 bases of the junction left unmatched. CDR3 size: 16 residues. CDR3 sequence: CASSYTTGLVYNEQFF. The CDR3 nucleotides are TGTGCCAGTAGTTACACAACGGGACTAGTGTACAATGAGCAGTTCTTC.

This chain joins TRBV6-5 and TRBJ1-2; 7 bases line up with TRBD1. Unmatched junction bases numbered 9, after V lost 7 bases and J lost 7 bases. Germline V lookup: CDR1 MNHEY, CDR2 SVGAGI. The CDR3 extends over 13 amino acids. DNA for the CDR3: TGTGCCAGCACCCTGGAAACAGGGGCTGGCTACACCTTC. It specifies CASTLETGAGYTF.

Here the CDR3 reads CASSKATGASSSPLHF. Here the CDR3 DNA reads TGTGCCAGCAGCAAAGCTACAGGGGCGTCGAGTTCACCCCTCCACTTT. The chain couples TRBV7-2 to TRBJ1-6; 7 positions agree with TRBD1. This CDR3 comprises 16 residues. J was trimmed by 9 bases and V by 5 bases; bases with no gene match: 13. The germline V gene encodes CDR1 SGHTA and CDR2 FQGNSA.

The genes are TRBV4-2 and TRBJ2-5; D may be TRBD1 or TRBD2 (7 bases each). V was cut by 9 bases and J by 7 bases, with 15 bases left in between. Germline V gene data show CDR1 as LGHNA and CDR2 as YNFKEQ. There are 12 residues in the CDR3. The CDR3 loop is CASQGGHGTQYF. The CDR3 DNA reads TGTGCCAGTCAGGGGGGGCACGGGACCCAGTACTTC.